These 27 T cell receptor beta chains originate from one sample sequenced in a study of blood T cell repertoires in COVID-19. Produced via immunoSEQ multiplex PCR; TCRdb's table is partial and in-frame only. In the table there are around 96,000 clones, nearly 95% of which are singletons. Sample: peripheral blood. Receptor source: a human donor with active COVID-19. The donor label of this sample is uncertain.

The CDR3 loop reads CASSSQGRGYEQYF. DNA of the CDR3: TGTGCCAGCAGCTCACAGGGCAGGGGCTACGAGCAGTACTTC. The V gene is TRBV5-4, the J gene TRBJ2-7, with a tentative D call TRBD1 (6 bases). V lost 3 bases and J lost 3, with 13 bases in between. CDR3 length: 14 amino acids. The germline V gene has CDR1 SGHNT and CDR2 YYREEE (reference sequence).

CDR3 nucleotide sequence: TGTGCCAGCAGGGGACAGGGAAATGAAAAACTGTTTTTT. Its protein is CASRGQGNEKLFF. This chain links TRBV2 with TRBJ1-4, with 9 bases identical to TRBD1. V was clipped by 6 bases and J by 5 bases; unmatched bases: 1. The CDR3 consists of 13 residues. CDR1 and CDR2 (germline): SNHLY, FYNNEI.

The chain couples TRBV19 to TRBJ2-7; D is unclear. Between the trimmed V and J ends, which lost 1 base and 4 bases, there was a span of 17 bases. This CDR3 has 16 residues. Germline CDR1 reads LNHDA; CDR2 reads SQIVND (reference sequence). CDR3 sequence: CASSIGLETPKYEQYF. Here the CDR3 DNA reads TGTGCCAGTAGTATAGGTCTGGAGACCCCTAAATACGAGCAGTACTTC.

The J gene is TRBJ2-1, the V gene TRBV15; possible D gene TRBD1, 6 bases. V was pared by 1 base and J by 0 bases, with 10 bases between. Germline values: CDR1 LNHNV, CDR2 YYDKDF (reference sequence). The length of the CDR3 is 16 residues. CDR3 sequence reads: CATSRGGQSSYNEQFF. The CDR3 DNA reads TGTGCCACCAGCAGAGGTGGACAGAGCTCCTACAATGAGCAGTTCTTC. The complete variable domain, with remaining parts taken from reference TRBV15 and TRBJ2-1, reads DAMVIQNPRYQVTQFGKPVTLSCSQTLNHNVMYWYQQKSSQAPKLLFHYYDKDFNNEADTPDNFQSRRPNTSFCFLDIRSPGLGDTAMYLCATSRGGQSSYNEQFFGPGTRLTVL.

The J gene is TRBJ2-7, the V gene TRBV6-6, with 10 nucleotides matching TRBD2. The CDR3 covers 18 residues. J was trimmed by 0 bases and V by 5 bases; bases with no gene match: 13. Germline V gives CDR1 MNHNY, CDR2 SVGAGI (reference sequence). CDR3 in amino acids: CASSPPSPGTSDSYEQYF. CDR3 nucleotide sequence: TGTGCCAGCAGTCCACCCTCCCCCGGGACTAGCGACTCCTACGAGCAGTACTTC.

The chain carries TRBV18 and TRBJ1-5; D possibly corresponds to TRBD1 (5 bases). CDR3 length: 13 amino acids. CDR1 and CDR2 from the germline V gene are KGHSH and LQKENI. V was trimmed by 5 bases and J by 5 bases, leaving 10 bases between them. The chain's CDR3 is CASSGGDDQPQHF. CDR3 bases: TGTGCCAGCTCAGGGGGGGACGATCAGCCCCAGCATTTT.

The chain uses TRBV6-5 and TRBJ1-1; D gene uncertain. The CDR3 totals 13 residues. Germline V CDR1 and CDR2: MNHEY, SVGAGI. Trimming left V 2 bases short and J 0 bases short, with 4 bases between. CDR3 nucleotides: TGTGCCAGCAGTTACACGGTGAACACTGAAGCTTTCTTT. This gives the protein CASSYTVNTEAFF.

The gene calls are TRBV7-6 and TRBJ2-1, with a tentative D call TRBD1 (6 bases). The CDR3 consists of 17 residues. Trimming removed 0 bases at V and 0 bases at J, with 12 bases between. Germline V gives CDR1 SGHVS, CDR2 FNYEAQ. Here the CDR3 reads CASSLAGTQSSYNEQFF. The CDR3 DNA is TGTGCCAGCAGCTTAGCCGGGACACAGAGCTCCTACAATGAGCAGTTCTTC.

V and J are TRBV6-6 and TRBJ2-3, with 14 bases matching TRBD2. The V segment lost 5 bases and the J segment 1 base; nucleotides outside the gene matches: 11. CDR1 is MNHNY, CDR2 SVGAGI, per germline (reference sequence). The CDR3 loop spans 19 amino acids. In DNA form, the CDR3 reads TGTGCCAGCAGTCTGGGACTAGCGGGGGTCTATGGGGGCACAGATACGCAGTATTTT. Translating it yields CASSLGLAGVYGGTDTQYF.

This clone was detected once. The V gene is TRBV10-3, the J gene TRBJ2-7; TRBD1 might be the D (6 bases). This CDR3 region has 16 residues. Germline V gene sequence: CDR1 ENHRY, CDR2 SYGVKD. The V and J ends lost 4 bases and 0 bases respectively, with 16 bases between them. CDR3 region: CAISGSGYRASYEQYF. CDR3 in DNA: TGTGCCATCAGTGGGTCCGGTTACAGGGCCTCCTACGAGCAGTACTTC.

The chain couples TRBV15 to TRBJ2-3, with TRBD2 as a possible D gene (5 bases). CDR1 and CDR2 from the germline V gene are LNHNV and YYDKDF (reference sequence). The CDR3 totals 14 residues. V was shortened by 10 bases and J by 1 base, with 15 bases between the two germline ends. For the CDR3, the DNA is TGTGCCATTGCGAGCGGCCAGCGCACAGATACGCAGTATTTT. Translating gives CAIASGQRTDTQYF.

This chain connects TRBV28 to TRBJ1-1; 9 nucleotides agree with TRBD1. The V segment lost 5 bases and the J segment 3 bases; nucleotides outside the gene matches: 10. From germline, CDR1 is MDHEN and CDR2 SYDVKM. The CDR3 totals 16 residues. CDR3 DNA: TGTGCCAGCAGTCTCCCGGGACAGGGCGAGGACACTGAAGCTTTCTTT. This codes for CASSLPGQGEDTEAFF.

This chain links TRBV5-8 with TRBJ1-1; 8 bases are a match to TRBD1. CDR1 SGHTS and CDR2 YDEGEE come from the germline V gene. The CDR3 is made up of 16 amino acids. V lost 1 base and J lost 7; bases outside the gene matches: 12. The CDR3 sequence: CASSLYRQGKGVEAFF. The CDR3, as DNA: TGTGCCAGCAGCTTGTACCGACAGGGGAAAGGAGTTGAAGCTTTCTTT. The full variable domain, in which reference TRBV5-8 and TRBJ1-1 provide the parts outside the CDR3, is EAGVTQSPTHLIKTRGQQATLRCSPISGHTSVYWYQQALGLGLQFLLWYDEGEERNRGNFPPRFSGRQFPNYSSELNVNALELEDSALYLCASSLYRQGKGVEAFFGQGTRLTVV.

The V call is TRBV4-1, the J call TRBJ2-2; TRBD2 is a possible D gene (5 bases). Trimming removed 0 bases at V and 1 base at J, with 9 bases between. The germline CDR1 and CDR2 sequences are MGHRA and YSYEKL. The CDR3 sequence is 16 residues long. The CDR3 region has the DNA TGCGCCAGCAGCCAAGACGTTGGGAGGAACACCGGGGAGCTGTTTTTT. This translates into CASSQDVGRNTGELFF.

The chain employs TRBV6-5 and TRBJ2-5; D is perhaps TRBD2 (5 bases). CDR1 is MNHEY and CDR2 is SVGAGI in the germline V gene. CDR3 length: 14 residues. V lost 5 bases to trimming and J lost 2 bases, with 12 bases between them. The CDR3 loop reads CASSRSRGQETQYF. In DNA form, the CDR3 reads TGTGCCAGCAGTAGGTCTAGAGGGCAAGAGACCCAGTACTTC.

This rearrangement joins TRBV4-1 to TRBJ1-2, with 8 positions matching TRBD1. Trimming removed 7 bases from V and 7 bases from J; junction bases left unmatched: 8. The CDR3 totals 13 residues. CDR1 is MGHRA, CDR2 YSYEKL, per germline. The CDR3 loop is CASTAQGVGGYTF. CDR3 nucleotide sequence: TGCGCCAGCACCGCACAGGGGGTAGGTGGCTACACCTTC.

The chain employs TRBV27 and TRBJ1-6, with D perhaps matching TRBD1 (6 bases). Trimming left V 5 bases short and J 0 bases short, with 11 bases between. From germline, CDR1 is MNHEY and CDR2 SMNVEV (reference sequence). This CDR3 region has 16 residues. The CDR3 nucleotides read TGTGCCAGCAGTATTACAGGGAGCTCCTATAATTCACCCCTCCACTTT. Protein: CASSITGSSYNSPLHF.

CDR3 DNA sequence: TGTGCCAGCAAGACTTGGCAGAGCTCTGGGGCCAACGTCCTGACTTTC. Its protein is CASKTWQSSGANVLTF. J is TRBJ2-6 and V is TRBV27; D remains ambiguous. CDR3 length: 16 amino acids. The germline V and J ends were trimmed by 7 bases and 0 bases, with 13 bases remaining between them. Germline CDR1 MNHEY, CDR2 SMNVEV (reference sequence).

The CDR3 sequence is CASSLDRSGGNIQYF. The CDR3 nucleotides read TGCGCCAGCAGCTTGGACCGGTCGGGTGGAAACATTCAGTACTTC. This sequence joins TRBV5-1 and TRBJ2-4; D not certain. The CDR3 totals 15 residues. V lost 0 bases, J lost 6 bases, and 13 bases lay in between. Looked up from germline, CDR1 is SGHRS and CDR2 is YFSETQ.

The chain uses TRBV5-6 and TRBJ2-4; TRBD2 agrees at 8 bases. CDR1 is SGHDT and CDR2 is YYEEEE in the germline V gene. With 2 bases clipped from V and 2 bases from J, the junction kept 6 bases outside the gene matches. The CDR3 spans 16 residues. CDR3 residues: CASSLAGEFSKNIQYF. The CDR3 nucleotides are TGTGCCAGCAGCTTAGCGGGGGAGTTTTCCAAAAACATTCAGTACTTC. The whole variable domain, filled in from reference TRBV5-6 and TRBJ2-4, reads DAGVTQSPTHLIKTRGQQVTLRCSPKSGHDTVSWYQQALGQGPQFIFQYYEEEERQRGNFPDRFSGHQFPNYSSELNVNALLLGDSALYLCASSLAGEFSKNIQYFGAGTRLSVL.

The CDR3 region is CASSESLRGNSPLHF. The CDR3 bases are TGTGCCAGCAGTGAAAGCTTGCGGGGAAATTCACCCCTCCACTTT. This sequence joins TRBV6-1 and TRBJ1-6, with D uncertain. The germline CDR1 and CDR2 sequences are MNHNS and SASEGT. Deletions cut 2 bases from V and 7 bases from J, with 12 bases between. The CDR3 loop spans 15 amino acids.

This chain links TRBV7-2 with TRBJ2-7; no clear D gene. Trimming took off 5 bases at V and 1 base at J, with 15 bases between the two ends. The length of the CDR3 is 15 residues. Germline values: CDR1 SGHTA, CDR2 FQGNSA. In nucleotides, the CDR3 is TGTGCCAGCAGCCCCCATTCAGGCCAGTCCTACGAGCAGTACTTC. It is translated as CASSPHSGQSYEQYF.

V and J are TRBV4-1 and TRBJ1-6; 7 nucleotides match TRBD1. The germline gives CDR1 MGHRA, CDR2 YSYEKL. The CDR3 sequence is 16 residues long. V shed 2 bases and J 9 bases; nucleotides not matched to a gene: 10. CDR3 DNA sequence: TGCGCCAGCAGCCAACTACCGGGACAGAATTTTTCACCCCTCCACTTT. Translation gives CASSQLPGQNFSPLHF.

This chain uses TRBV7-9 with TRBJ2-7, with 10 positions matching TRBD1. CDR1 SEHNR and CDR2 FQNEAQ come from the germline V gene (reference sequence). V was pared by 5 bases and J by 3 bases, with 7 bases of the junction left unmatched. The CDR3 has 15 amino acids. The CDR3 nucleotides are TGTGCCAGCAGCAAGACAGGGGGCCCCTACTACGAGCAGTACTTC. It translates to CASSKTGGPYYEQYF.

V usage is TRBV7-9 and J usage is TRBJ2-5, with D perhaps TRBD2 (6 bases). Per the germline V gene, CDR1 is SEHNR and CDR2 is FQNEAQ (reference sequence). The V end lost 5 bases, the J end lost 1 base, and 14 bases lay between the germline ends. The CDR3 contains 15 residues. CDR3 loop: CASSPFGGSQETQYF. Here the CDR3 DNA reads TGTGCCAGCAGCCCTTTTGGGGGGTCCCAAGAGACCCAGTACTTC.

This clone came up once. This chain joins TRBV7-2 and TRBJ2-1; 9 nucleotides agree with TRBD2. CDR1 and CDR2 from the germline V gene are SGHTA and FQGNSA. The length of the CDR3 is 16 residues. Germline trimming cut 1 base from V and 8 bases from J; bases unmatched to any gene: 9. The chain's CDR3 is CASSLGKRGVLDEQFF. The DNA of the CDR3 is TGTGCCAGCAGCTTAGGGAAGCGGGGGGTGTTGGATGAGCAGTTCTTC.

This clone was seen only once. As DNA, the CDR3 is TGTGCCACCAGCAGAGGGGACAGGGCCGGGGAGACCCAGTACTTC. It is translated as CATSRGDRAGETQYF. The chain employs TRBV15 and TRBJ2-5, with 9 bases fitting TRBD1. Trimming at V came to 1 base and at J to 5 bases, leaving 5 bases not matched to a gene. The germline V gene encodes CDR1 LNHNV and CDR2 YYDKDF (reference sequence). The length of the CDR3 is 15 residues.